The 26 T cell receptor beta chains below come from one sample, sequenced in a study of memory CD4+ T cells and cytomegalovirus serostatus. Single viable CD3+CD4+CD8-CD45RO+ cells were sorted as the memory CD4+ T cells. Sequencing was performed with immunoSEQ multiplex PCR; in TCRdb, only in-frame clones are kept and a portion is missing. The sample holds 46,000 or so clones, roughly 78% seen once. Sequenced material: memory CD4+ T cells from blood. Every receptor here comes from an adult in good health and CMV-seronegative.

This chain links TRBV30 with TRBJ1-2; D may be TRBD1 (5 bases). The germline gives CDR1 GTSNPN, CDR2 SVGIG (reference sequence). Between the trimmed V and J ends, which lost 0 bases and 5 bases, there was a span of 10 bases. CDR3 length: 13 residues. The CDR3 region has the DNA TGTGCCTGGAGTGTATCGGGGCGGTATGGCTACACCTTC. This sequence encodes CAWSVSGRYGYTF.

V and J are TRBV5-1 and TRBJ1-1; the D is unclear. Trimming shortened V by 0 bases and J by 3 bases, and 9 bases separated the two germline ends. Germline V gene data show CDR1 as SGHRS and CDR2 as YFSETQ. The CDR3 has 14 residues. The CDR3: CASSLAGWDTEAFF. The CDR3 region has the DNA TGCGCCAGCAGCTTGGCCGGGTGGGACACTGAAGCTTTCTTT.

The rearrangement joins TRBV30 to TRBJ1-2; maybe TRBD1 (5 bases). Germline assignment: CDR1 GTSNPN and CDR2 SVGIG (reference sequence). This CDR3 is 14 amino acids long. V lost 0 bases to trimming and J lost 8 bases, with 16 bases between them. The CDR3 nucleotides read TGTGCCTGGAGTGTATCGCCAGGGCCCGTCGGCTACACCTTC. Its protein is CAWSVSPGPVGYTF.

This clone turned up a few times. This chain connects TRBV7-2 to TRBJ1-1; TRBD1 is a possible D gene (6 bases). CDR1 and CDR2 (germline): SGHTA, FQGNSA. V lost 0 bases, J lost 7 bases, and 9 bases lay in between. There are 13 residues in the CDR3. The CDR3 coding sequence is TGTGCCAGCAGCTTAGCCCGGACAGTTGAAGCTTTCTTT. Translation gives CASSLARTVEAFF.

The CDR3 DNA reads TGTGCCAGCAGCTTAGTGAGCAGGGCCGGGTCGTATAATTCACCCCTCCACTTT. Residues: CASSLVSRAGSYNSPLHF. This chain joins TRBV7-6 and TRBJ1-6, with D perhaps matching TRBD1 (5 bases). V dropped 1 base and J dropped 4 bases, with 17 bases sitting between them. This CDR3 is built from 18 residues. CDR1 is SGHVS, CDR2 FNYEAQ, per germline.

The rearrangement joins TRBV7-2 to TRBJ2-6; TRBD1 agrees at 7 bases. Trimming at V came to 6 bases and at J to 1 base, leaving 12 bases not matched to a gene. The germline CDR1 and CDR2 sequences are SGHTA and FQGNSA. The CDR3 spans 18 residues. The CDR3: CASSKRTGFHSGANVLTF. The CDR3 DNA reads TGTGCCAGCAGTAAGAGGACAGGTTTTCATTCTGGGGCCAACGTCCTGACTTTC.

By frequency in the sample, this clone is medium-sized. This chain connects TRBV15 to TRBJ1-1; D gene uncertain. V lost 0 bases, J lost 3 bases, and 11 bases lay in between. Germline CDR1 and CDR2: LNHNV and YYDKDF (reference sequence). The CDR3 has 15 residues. The CDR3 DNA sequence: TGTGCCACCAGCAGAGATCGGGCGGTAGACACTGAAGCTTTCTTT. Translating gives CATSRDRAVDTEAFF.

The V gene is TRBV19, the J gene TRBJ2-3; 8 nucleotides agree with TRBD2. Looked up from germline, CDR1 is LNHDA and CDR2 is SQIVND (reference sequence). V lost 5 bases to trimming and J lost 1 base; unmatched junction nucleotides: 17. This CDR3 is 19 amino acids long. CDR3 protein: CASSSSIPLAGIRTDTQYF. CDR3 coding DNA: TGTGCCAGTAGTTCCAGCATCCCCTTAGCGGGGATACGCACAGATACGCAGTATTTT.

The rearrangement uses TRBV5-6 and TRBJ1-1, with D uncertain. This CDR3 comprises 16 residues. Germline lookup yields CDR1 SGHDT and CDR2 YYEEEE. Trimming took 0 bases from V and 1 from J, leaving 13 bases between them. The CDR3 here is CASSLGGRGWNTEAFF. CDR3 coding DNA: TGTGCCAGCAGCTTGGGCGGTCGGGGTTGGAACACTGAAGCTTTCTTT.

The genes are TRBV7-8 and TRBJ1-1; unclear D gene. This CDR3 region has 14 residues. Germline CDR1 reads SGHVS; CDR2 reads FQNEAQ. V lost 5 bases and J 5 bases, leaving 15 bases between the germline ends. In DNA, the CDR3 is TGTGCCAGCAGCGGACGCCTGGTAAATACTGAAGCTTTCTTT. Translated: CASSGRLVNTEAFF. The variable domain in full, completed from reference TRBV7-8 and TRBJ1-1, reads GAGVSQSPRYKVAKRGQDVALRCDPISGHVSLFWYQQALGQGPEFLTYFQNEAQLDKSGLPSDRFFAERPEGSVSTLKIQRTQQEDSAVYLCASSGRLVNTEAFFGQGTRLTVV.

The chain joins TRBV28 to TRBJ1-5; the match to TRBD1 covers 7 bases. The CDR3 covers 15 residues. Looked up from germline, CDR1 is MDHEN and CDR2 is SYDVKM. V was pared by 7 bases and J by 5 bases, with 11 bases of the junction left unmatched. CDR3 DNA: TGTGCCAGCAATTCCGGGACAGCTAACTATCAGCCCCAGCATTTT. Its translation is CASNSGTANYQPQHF.

The gene calls are TRBV9 and TRBJ2-3; D gene unclear. Germline V gene lookup returns CDR1 SGDLS and CDR2 YYNGEE. The V gene lost 0 bases and the J gene lost 5 bases, with 10 bases spanning the gap. The CDR3 is 14 residues long. CDR3 DNA sequence: TGTGCCAGCAGCGTAGTATCCTCCGGAGATACGCAGTATTTT. Residues: CASSVVSSGDTQYF.

The CDR3 sequence: CASSFRTSGGGEQYF. The CDR3 bases are TGTGCCAGCAGCTTTCGGACTAGCGGAGGCGGCGAGCAGTACTTC. This chain uses TRBV6-5 with TRBJ2-7, with 10 bases aligning to TRBD2. There are 15 residues in the CDR3. The germline CDR1 and CDR2 sequences are MNHEY and SVGAGI. V lost 6 bases to trimming and J lost 6 bases; unmatched junction nucleotides: 11.

V usage is TRBV2 and J usage is TRBJ2-2; possibly TRBD2 for D (6 bases). CDR3 length: 16 amino acids. V was clipped by 1 base and J by 7 bases, with 16 bases between them. Germline V lookup: CDR1 SNHLY, CDR2 FYNNEI. The CDR3 reads CASSEVGAGRGGELFF. The CDR3 coding sequence is TGTGCCAGCAGTGAAGTAGGGGCGGGGCGTGGCGGGGAGCTGTTTTTT.

CDR3 coding DNA: TGTGCCACCAGCAGAGTTGTGACGATGGCCAAAAACATTCAGTACTTC. Its translation is CATSRVVTMAKNIQYF. V is TRBV15 and J is TRBJ2-4; D is uncertain. In germline, CDR1 is LNHNV, CDR2 YYDKDF (reference sequence). With 1 base removed from V and 1 base from J, the gap between germline ends came to 11 bases. The CDR3 has 16 amino acids.

The V and J genes are TRBV5-1 and TRBJ1-2, with 11 bases matching TRBD1. The CDR3 contains 15 residues. Germline lookup yields CDR1 SGHRS and CDR2 YFSETQ. J gave up 6 bases and V 6 bases, and 10 bases lay outside the gene matches. CDR3: CASTLTGQGVDGYTF. CDR3 nucleotides: TGCGCCAGCACCCTGACGGGACAGGGGGTTGATGGCTACACCTTC. Filled out from reference TRBV5-1 and TRBJ1-2, the complete variable domain reads KAGVTQTPRYLIKTRGQQVTLSCSPISGHRSVSWYQQTPGQGLQFLFEYFSETQRNKGNFPGRFSGRQFSNSRSEMNVSTLELGDSALYLCASTLTGQGVDGYTFGSGTRLTVV.

This chain links TRBV29-1 with TRBJ1-1; no definite D call. The ends were cut back, 7 bases at V and 3 bases at J, with 15 bases in the middle. The germline gives CDR1 SQVTM, CDR2 ANQGSEA. This CDR3 contains 13 residues. Here the CDR3 reads CSADSLPDTEAFF. The CDR3 DNA reads TGCAGCGCTGATAGCCTACCCGACACTGAAGCTTTCTTT.

The chain employs TRBV10-3 and TRBJ2-7, with 7 bases identical to TRBD1. The CDR3 is 15 residues long. The ends lost 3 bases at V and 4 bases at J; junction bases unmatched: 9. Per germline, CDR1 ENHRY and CDR2 SYGVKD. Here the CDR3 DNA reads TGTGCCATCAGTGATCCCACAGGGGCGAATTACGAGCAGTACTTC. Translated, it gives CAISDPTGANYEQYF.

The CDR3 spells CASSPDRERYGYTF. DNA of the CDR3: TGTGCCAGCAGCCCGGACAGGGAGAGGTATGGCTACACCTTC. The chain uses TRBV11-2 and TRBJ1-2; 8 bases match TRBD1. The ends lost 5 bases at V and 5 bases at J; junction bases unmatched: 7. Germline V gene data show CDR1 as SGHAT and CDR2 as FQNNGV. The CDR3 has 14 amino acids.

The CDR3 reads CASSQQGRSRPQHF. Written as DNA, the CDR3 is TGTGCCAGCAGCCAGCAGGGTCGGAGTCGGCCCCAGCATTTT. The chain joins TRBV5-8 to TRBJ1-5; the D gene is possibly TRBD1 (5 bases). V was shortened by 4 bases and J by 9 bases, with 17 bases between the two germline ends. The CDR3 runs 14 residues. Germline V gene lookup returns CDR1 SGHTS and CDR2 YDEGEE.

The rearrangement joins TRBV7-2 to TRBJ2-7; D is possibly TRBD2 (7 bases). Germline CDR1 is SGHTA and CDR2 is FQGNSA. This CDR3 is built from 14 residues. Trimming removed 5 bases from V and 2 bases from J, with 13 bases in between. In DNA, the CDR3 is TGTGCCAGCAGCCTGGGGGCGGGGGCCTACGAGCAGTACTTC. Encoded protein: CASSLGAGAYEQYF.

The rearrangement uses TRBV5-4 and TRBJ1-2, with D maybe TRBD1 (5 bases). With 1 base removed from V and 5 bases from J, the gap between germline ends came to 12 bases. CDR1 and CDR2 from the germline V gene are SGHNT and YYREEE (reference sequence). The CDR3 runs 14 residues. CDR3 DNA sequence: TGTGCCAGCAGCTTGCAGGGACTGCGATATGGCTACACCTTC. This gives the protein CASSLQGLRYGYTF.

This clone has only one observation. This sequence joins TRBV7-9 and TRBJ1-2, with D possibly being TRBD1 (6 bases). V dropped 1 base and J dropped 0 bases, with 15 bases sitting between them. The CDR3 has 17 amino acids. The germline V gene encodes CDR1 SEHNR and CDR2 FQNEAQ (reference sequence). In DNA form, the CDR3 reads TGTGCCAGCAGCTTAGGAGGTACGGCAGGGGCTAACTATGGCTACACCTTC. It is translated as CASSLGGTAGANYGYTF. The variable domain in full, completed from reference TRBV7-9 and TRBJ1-2, reads DTGVSQNPRHKITKRGQNVTFRCDPISEHNRLYWYRQTLGQGPEFLTYFQNEAQLEKSRLLSDRFSAERPKGSFSTLEIQRTEQGDSAMYLCASSLGGTAGANYGYTFGSGTRLTVV.

The gene calls are TRBV5-4 and TRBJ2-7; no reliable D call. V lost 4 bases, J lost 3 bases, and 11 bases lay in between. Germline assignment: CDR1 SGHNT and CDR2 YYREEE (reference sequence). This CDR3 has 13 amino acids. The CDR3 nucleotides are TGTGCCAGCAGCCCCATAGAGAGCTACGAGCAGTACTTC. It translates to CASSPIESYEQYF.

The chain uses TRBV10-3 and TRBJ1-2, with TRBD1 matching 10 bases. In germline, CDR1 is ENHRY, CDR2 SYGVKD. With 5 bases clipped from V and 4 bases from J, the junction kept 7 bases outside the gene matches. This CDR3 is built from 15 residues. The CDR3 spells CAISTGQGESYGYTF. CDR3 nucleotides: TGTGCCATCAGTACCGGACAGGGGGAGAGCTATGGCTACACCTTC.

V and J are TRBV5-1 and TRBJ2-2; tentatively, D is TRBD1 (5 bases). The length of the CDR3 is 14 residues. Germline V gene sequence: CDR1 SGHRS, CDR2 YFSETQ. V was clipped by 0 bases and J by 5 bases, with 8 bases between them. In nucleotides, the CDR3 is TGCGCCAGCAGCTTGGATGCAGGGACCGGGGAGCTGTTTTTT. Translating it yields CASSLDAGTGELFF.